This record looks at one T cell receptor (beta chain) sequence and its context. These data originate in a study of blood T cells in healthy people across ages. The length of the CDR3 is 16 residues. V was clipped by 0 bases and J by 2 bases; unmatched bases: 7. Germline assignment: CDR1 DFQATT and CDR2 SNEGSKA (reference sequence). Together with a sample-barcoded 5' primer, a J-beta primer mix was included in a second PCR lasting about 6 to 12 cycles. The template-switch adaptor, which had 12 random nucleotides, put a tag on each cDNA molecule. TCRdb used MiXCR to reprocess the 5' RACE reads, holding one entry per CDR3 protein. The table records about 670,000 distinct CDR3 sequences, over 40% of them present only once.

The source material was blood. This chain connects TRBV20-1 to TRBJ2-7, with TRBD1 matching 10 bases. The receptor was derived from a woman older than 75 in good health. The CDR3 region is CSARDRDRGGPYEQYF. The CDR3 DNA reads TGCAGTGCTAGAGATAGGGACAGGGGAGGACCCTACGAGCAGTACTTC.